This passage covers 8 T cell receptor beta chains from one sample sequenced in a study of blood T cell repertoires in COVID-19. Clones were sequenced by immunoSEQ multiplex PCR, and TCRdb holds only the in-frame ones, with some missing. The sample consists of about 270,000 clones, approximately 89% of them appearing once. The sequenced sample consisted of PBMCs or T cells enriched from blood (not recorded which). The receptors shown here come from a woman aged 18-30 years who had recovered from COVID-19.

This clone was recorded once. The chain links TRBV9 to TRBJ2-7; 9 bases map to TRBD1. Germline loops: CDR1 SGDLS, CDR2 YYNGEE. V trimming: 4 bases; J trimming: 3 bases; junction bases outside the gene matches: 5. This CDR3 is 14 amino acids long. The CDR3 region has the DNA TGTGCCAGCAGCCCCTGGGACAGGGACTACGAGCAGTACTTC. Translation gives CASSPWDRDYEQYF.

The sample holds one count of this clone. V and J are TRBV28 and TRBJ1-5; 9 nucleotides line up with TRBD1. Germline CDR1 is MDHEN and CDR2 is SYDVKM. This CDR3 is built from 14 residues. The V segment lost 5 bases and the J segment 5 bases; nucleotides outside the gene matches: 4. CDR3 in amino acids: CASSGTGWDQPQHF. CDR3 DNA: TGTGCCAGCAGTGGGACAGGGTGGGATCAGCCCCAGCATTTT.

The gene calls are TRBV9 and TRBJ2-1; D possibly corresponds to TRBD1 (6 bases). CDR3 length equals 14 residues. Deletions cut 3 bases from V and 4 bases from J, with 11 bases between. The germline V gene has CDR1 SGDLS and CDR2 YYNGEE. The CDR3 DNA sequence: TGTGCCAGCAGCGGGACAGCCACTTACAATGAGCAGTTCTTC. Protein sequence: CASSGTATYNEQFF. Full variable domain (missing parts from reference TRBV9 and TRBJ2-1): DSGVTQTPKHLITATGQRVTLRCSPRSGDLSVYWYQQSLDQGLQFLIQYYNGEERAKGNILERFSAQQFPDLHSELNLSSLELGDSALYFCASSGTATYNEQFFGPGTRLTVL.

The chain combines TRBV18 with TRBJ2-2, with 8 bases aligning to TRBD1. Germline V gene data show CDR1 as KGHSH and CDR2 as LQKENI. V dropped 3 bases and J dropped 6; count of bases not matched to a gene: 3. CDR3 length: 14 residues. CDR3 protein: CASSPQGASGELFF. CDR3 in DNA: TGTGCCAGCTCACCTCAGGGGGCCTCCGGGGAGCTGTTTTTT.

This clone was found once. This chain links TRBV11-3 with TRBJ2-3, with D maybe TRBD2 (6 bases). The ends were cut back, 4 bases at V and 6 bases at J, with 11 bases in the middle. CDR3 size: 13 residues. Germline CDR1 reads SGHNT; CDR2 reads YENEEA. The CDR3 loop reads CASSSPGRDTQYF. The CDR3 region has the DNA TGTGCCAGCAGCTCCCCGGGGAGGGATACGCAGTATTTT. The full variable domain, completed using reference TRBV11-3 and TRBJ2-3, is EAGVVQSPRYKIIEKKQPVAFWCNPISGHNTLYWYLQNLGQGPELLIRYENEEAVDDSQLPKDRFSAERLKGVDSTLKIQPAELGDSAVYLCASSSPGRDTQYFGPGTRLTVL.

V and J are TRBV19 and TRBJ1-5; D is unresolved. V was pared by 0 bases and J by 7 bases, with 7 bases between. Per the germline V gene, CDR1 is LNHDA and CDR2 is SQIVND (reference sequence). The CDR3 runs 13 residues. CDR3 sequence (DNA): TGTGCCAGTAGTATAGACAGTACCCAGCCCCAGCATTTT. Amino acid sequence: CASSIDSTQPQHF.

The chain recombines TRBV30 with TRBJ2-1; 9 nucleotides match TRBD2. Trimming at V came to 0 bases and at J to 6 bases, leaving 6 bases not matched to a gene. Germline CDR1 GTSNPN, CDR2 SVGIG (reference sequence). This CDR3 is built from 15 residues. In DNA, the CDR3 is TGTGCCTGGAGTGTCTGGCGGGGGGGCCCCAATGAGCAGTTCTTC. Translation gives CAWSVWRGGPNEQFF.

This chain uses TRBV19 with TRBJ1-2, with D hard to call. Trimming took off 1 base at V and 4 bases at J, with 10 bases between the two ends. Germline values: CDR1 LNHDA, CDR2 SQIVND (reference sequence). The CDR3 covers 14 residues. The CDR3 loop is CASSIGGGSYGYTF. The CDR3 coding sequence is TGTGCCAGTAGTATAGGAGGTGGTTCCTATGGCTACACCTTC.